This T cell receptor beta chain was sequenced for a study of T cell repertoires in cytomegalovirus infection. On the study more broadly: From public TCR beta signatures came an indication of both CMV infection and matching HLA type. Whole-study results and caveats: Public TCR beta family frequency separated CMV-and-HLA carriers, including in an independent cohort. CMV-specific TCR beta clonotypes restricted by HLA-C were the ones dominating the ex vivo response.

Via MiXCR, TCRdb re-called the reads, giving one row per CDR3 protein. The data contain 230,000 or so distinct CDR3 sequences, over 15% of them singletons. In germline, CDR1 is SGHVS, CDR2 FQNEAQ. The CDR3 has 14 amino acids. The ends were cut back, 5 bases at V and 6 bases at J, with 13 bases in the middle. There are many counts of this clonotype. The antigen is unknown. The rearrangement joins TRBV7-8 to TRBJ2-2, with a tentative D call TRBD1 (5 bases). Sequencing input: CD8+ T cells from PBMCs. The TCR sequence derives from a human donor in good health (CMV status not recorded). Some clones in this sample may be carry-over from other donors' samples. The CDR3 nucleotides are TGTGCCAGCAGCGCGCCAGGGATGCCCGGGGAGCTGTTTTTT. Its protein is CASSAPGMPGELFF.